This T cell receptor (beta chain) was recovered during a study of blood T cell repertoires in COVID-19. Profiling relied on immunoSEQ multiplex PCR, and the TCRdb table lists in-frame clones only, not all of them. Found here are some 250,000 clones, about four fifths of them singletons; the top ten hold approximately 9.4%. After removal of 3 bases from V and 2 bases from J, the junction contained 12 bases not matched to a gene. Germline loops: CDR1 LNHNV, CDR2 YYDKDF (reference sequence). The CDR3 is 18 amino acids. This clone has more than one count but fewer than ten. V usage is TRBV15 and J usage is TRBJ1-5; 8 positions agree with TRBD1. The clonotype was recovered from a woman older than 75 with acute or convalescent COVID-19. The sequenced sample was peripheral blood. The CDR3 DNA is TGTGCCACCAGCAGCCGGGACAGGAGGGAGGTAGGCAATCAGCCCCAGCATTTT. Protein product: CATSSRDRREVGNQPQHF.